The TCR beta chain described here comes from a study of cytomegalovirus exposure and HLA in healthy donors. Study observations and caveats: It was shown in a later analysis that HLA-associated TCR beta chains were more clonally expanded than other, equally common chains.

This PCR relied on a set of 60 Vbeta primers and 13 Jbeta primers. The protocol was immunoSEQ multiplex PCR, while the TCRdb copy is restricted to in-frame clones and leaves out a portion. The sample has approximately 100,000 clones; about 75% are singletons. The V and J ends lost 4 bases and 4 bases, in that order; junction bases with no gene match: 12. This CDR3 is built from 16 residues. Germline-derived CDR1 and CDR2 are KGHSH and LQKENI. On this clone itself: The antigen is not known.

This receptor was obtained from a woman in her 40s in good health and CMV-seropositive. The sample taken for sequencing was PBMCs. The chain links TRBV18 to TRBJ1-1, with 7 bases lining up with TRBD1. For the CDR3, the DNA is TGTGCCAGCTCACTATGGGTTACAGGGGATGGCACTGAAGCTTTCTTT. It translates to CASSLWVTGDGTEAFF.